Listed here are 15 T cell receptor beta chains from one sample, sequenced in a study of T cell clones after liver transplantation (dated by TCRdb to about 2019). Library method: the immunoSEQ multiplex PCR assay. In its TCRdb copy, this immuneACCESS table keeps in-frame sequences only and misses some clones. Where compared with another copy, unresolved V genes explain less than half of these, and the others have no known cause. The sample table lists tens of thousands of clones, under 90% of them with a count of one. Approximately 0.77% of the sample belongs to the ten largest clones. The sample in question was CD4+ T cells from blood, obtained 12 months after liver transplant. These receptors came from a human patient who received a liver transplant. After transplantation, some T cells may belong to the graft donor instead of the recipient.

This chain connects TRBV14 to TRBJ2-1, with TRBD2 matching 9 bases. The germline gives CDR1 SGHDN, CDR2 FVKESK. V shed 4 bases, J shed 7 bases, and the junction held 14 bases outside the gene matches. The CDR3 consists of 17 residues. The CDR3 region is CASSRPGLAVRGNEQFF. CDR3 nucleotides: TGTGCCAGCAGCCGGCCGGGACTAGCAGTTCGAGGGAATGAGCAGTTCTTC.

The chain is built from TRBV7-2 and TRBJ1-1; 9 positions match TRBD1. Germline lookup yields CDR1 SGHTA and CDR2 FQGNSA. The CDR3 has 15 residues. The V and J ends lost 3 bases and 1 base, in that order; junction bases with no gene match: 3. CDR3 residues: CASSLAGQGNTEAFF. The CDR3 nucleotides are TGTGCCAGCAGCTTGGCGGGACAGGGGAACACTGAAGCTTTCTTT.

Here the CDR3 reads CASSPITGLYNEQFF. The CDR3 coding sequence is TGTGCCAGCAGTCCAATCACGGGGTTATACAATGAGCAGTTCTTC. V is TRBV6-5 and J is TRBJ2-1, with D maybe TRBD2 (5 bases). CDR3 length equals 15 residues. Germline assignment: CDR1 MNHEY and CDR2 SVGAGI. Trimming took 5 bases from V and 4 from J, leaving 15 bases between them.

The chain is built from TRBV7-8 and TRBJ2-7; no firm D call. The CDR3 sequence is 14 residues long. From germline, CDR1 is SGHVS and CDR2 FQNEAQ. V lost 4 bases to trimming and J lost 2 bases, with 12 bases between them. CDR3 nucleotide sequence: TGTGCCAGCAGCTCGACGTCCCCGCCCTACGAGCAGTACTTC. It yields the protein CASSSTSPPYEQYF.

This clone was observed a handful of times. The rearrangement uses TRBV6-6 and TRBJ1-5, with a weak D call TRBD1 (6 bases). CDR1 is MNHNY, CDR2 SVGAGI, per germline (reference sequence). This CDR3 comprises 16 residues. The ends were cut back, 0 bases at V and 4 bases at J, with 13 bases in the middle. CDR3 nucleotides: TGTGCCAGCAGTTACTCAGGGGGGGTTATGAATCAGCCCCAGCATTTT. It yields the protein CASSYSGGVMNQPQHF.

Only a few counts were recorded for this clone. V gene TRBV9 combines with J gene TRBJ2-2; D unclear. The CDR3 has 14 residues. Germline V CDR1 and CDR2: SGDLS, YYNGEE. The germline V and J ends were trimmed by 0 bases and 1 base, with 4 bases remaining between them. CDR3 DNA sequence: TGTGCCAGCAGCGTAGTGGTGAACACCGGGGAGCTGTTTTTT. Translation: CASSVVVNTGELFF.

The chain uses TRBV5-6 and TRBJ2-1; D possibly corresponds to TRBD2 (6 bases). Trimming took off 3 bases at V and 0 bases at J, with 19 bases between the two ends. Germline V CDR1 and CDR2: SGHDT, YYEEEE. The length of the CDR3 is 18 residues. CDR3: CASSWSAPSDSSYNEQFF. CDR3 coding DNA: TGTGCCAGCAGCTGGAGCGCCCCTAGCGACAGCTCCTACAATGAGCAGTTCTTC.

The chain recombines TRBV6-5 with TRBJ1-4; a possible D gene is TRBD1 (5 bases). Germline CDR1 and CDR2: MNHEY and SVGAGI. CDR3 length: 15 amino acids. V lost 6 bases and J lost 4, with 15 bases in between. The CDR3 is CASSRTWGSNEKLFF. For the CDR3, the DNA is TGTGCCAGCAGCCGCACGTGGGGGAGTAATGAAAAACTGTTTTTT.

The rearrangement links TRBV7-2 to TRBJ1-1; the D is unclear. The V end was cut by 1 base, the J end by 7 bases, with 7 bases between. Germline V gene data show CDR1 as SGHTA and CDR2 as FQGNSA. The CDR3 has 12 amino acids. The CDR3 DNA is TGTGCCAGCAGCTTAGAGTACGTTGAAGCTTTCTTT. Translated: CASSLEYVEAFF.

The chain recombines TRBV2 with TRBJ2-2, with D hard to call. This CDR3 contains 14 residues. The V gene lost 3 bases and the J gene lost 6 bases, with 11 bases spanning the gap. Germline CDR1 is SNHLY and CDR2 is FYNNEI. The CDR3 is CASSEMRLAGELFF. The CDR3 bases are TGTGCCAGCAGTGAGATGAGGTTGGCCGGGGAGCTGTTTTTT.

The chain couples TRBV7-3 to TRBJ2-2; D remains ambiguous. V was clipped by 4 bases and J by 3 bases, with 9 bases between them. CDR1 and CDR2 from the germline V gene are SGHTA and FQGTGA. The CDR3 runs to 14 residues. CDR3 sequence reads: CASSYRFDTGELFF. The CDR3 nucleotides read TGTGCCAGCAGCTACCGATTTGACACCGGGGAGCTGTTTTTT.

V and J are TRBV5-6 and TRBJ2-3; 8 bases line up with TRBD2. CDR3 length: 15 residues. With V trimmed by 4 bases and J by 3 bases, 7 bases remained unmatched. Germline CDR1 and CDR2: SGHDT and YYEEEE. This chain's CDR3 is CASSLGRAVTDTQYF. CDR3 DNA: TGTGCCAGCAGCCTCGGGAGGGCAGTAACAGATACGCAGTATTTT.

This chain links TRBV5-4 with TRBJ2-7; TRBD2 agrees at 13 bases. Germline-derived CDR1 and CDR2 are SGHNT and YYREEE (reference sequence). V gave up 4 bases and J gave up 1 base; unmatched junction bases: 8. CDR3 size: 17 residues. CDR3 nucleotides: TGTGCCAGCAGCCGGACTAGCGGGAGTACAGTTTCCTACGAGCAGTACTTC. Amino acid sequence: CASSRTSGSTVSYEQYF.

The chain combines TRBV28 with TRBJ1-2; the D is unclear. This CDR3 comprises 15 residues. CDR1 is MDHEN and CDR2 is SYDVKM in the germline V gene. V dropped 6 bases and J dropped 3 bases, with 17 bases sitting between them. This chain's CDR3 is CASRLLRTFHYGYTF. CDR3 DNA: TGTGCCAGCAGATTACTCCGGACCTTCCACTATGGCTACACCTTC.

The chain links TRBV2 to TRBJ2-7, with a tentative D call TRBD2 (6 bases). The germline V and J ends were trimmed by 7 bases and 1 base, with 11 bases remaining between them. CDR1 and CDR2 (germline): SNHLY, FYNNEI. The CDR3 runs to 13 residues. CDR3 DNA sequence: TGTGCCAGCAACTGGGGACTTTCCTACGAGCAGTACTTC. It specifies CASNWGLSYEQYF.